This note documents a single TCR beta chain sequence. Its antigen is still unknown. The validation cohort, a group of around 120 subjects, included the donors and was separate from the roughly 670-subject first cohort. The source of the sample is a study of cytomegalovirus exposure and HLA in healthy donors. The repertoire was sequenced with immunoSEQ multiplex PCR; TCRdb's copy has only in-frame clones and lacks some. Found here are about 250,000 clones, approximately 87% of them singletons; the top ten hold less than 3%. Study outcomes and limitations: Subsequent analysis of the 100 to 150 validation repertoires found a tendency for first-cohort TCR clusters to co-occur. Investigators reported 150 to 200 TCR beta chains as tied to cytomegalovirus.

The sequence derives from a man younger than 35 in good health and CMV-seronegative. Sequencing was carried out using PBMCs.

The chain's CDR3 is CASSFRGSRETQYF. In DNA form, the CDR3 reads TGTGCCAGCAGTTTTAGAGGTTCTCGGGAGACCCAGTACTTC. This rearrangement joins TRBV27 to TRBJ2-5; D remains unclear. The length of the CDR3 is 14 residues. Per the germline V gene, CDR1 is MNHEY and CDR2 is SMNVEV (reference sequence). Trimming pared 3 bases from V and 5 bases from J, leaving 13 bases between.